This T cell receptor beta chain derives from a study of radiotherapy plus CTLA-4 blockade in lung cancer. Whole-study results and caveats: Following radiotherapy plus ipilimumab, tumor-derived TCR clones expanded in the blood.

The study gave focal radiation plus ipilimumab CTLA-4 blockade to patients with chemo-refractory metastatic non-small-cell lung cancer. This table comes from immunoSEQ multiplex PCR, and its TCRdb copy is limited to in-frame clones, with some not included. This sample has around 55,000 clones, with just under 85% found just once. On this clone: Its target is not known.

Germline assignment: CDR1 PRHDT and CDR2 FYEKMQ (reference sequence). With 0 bases clipped from V and 0 bases from J, the junction kept 1 base outside the gene matches. The CDR3 has 15 amino acids. The sequences come from peripheral blood, collected from a patient treated with radiotherapy plus ipilimumab. V gene TRBV13 combines with J gene TRBJ2-7, with TRBD2 matching over 8 bases. This receptor was identified in a human donor with non-small cell lung cancer whose response to radiotherapy plus ipilimumab could not be evaluated. The CDR3 DNA reads as TGTGCCAGCAGCTTAGGGGCGGGGGGCTCCTACGAGCAGTACTTC. Amino acid sequence: CASSLGAGGSYEQYF.